A selection of T cell receptor beta chains follows, all from one sample in a study of a mutant IDH1 vaccine in newly diagnosed glioma. Their antigen targets remain unknown. This table comes from immunoSEQ multiplex PCR, and its TCRdb copy is limited to in-frame clones, with some not included. The sample yields fewer than 45,000 clones, around 74% seen once. The source material was PBMCs, sampled from a glioma patient whose treatment included an IDH1 peptide vaccine. The receptors derive from a man in his fifties or sixties with glioma. Each CDR3 is given with its conserved first and last residue. D genes are given only for firm matches. Only some rows state a clone size, as once, few, many or a class for expanded clones.

>TRBV19|-|TRBJ1-2|-
CASTGARGYTF
TGTGCCAGTACGGGGGCGCGTGGCTACACCTTC
>TRBV15|-|TRBJ2-3|TRBD1
CATSDWTGGFSTDTQYF
TGTGCCACCAGCGACTGGACAGGGGGCTTTAGCACAGATACGCAGTATTTT
>TRBV5-6|-|TRBJ2-2|-
CASSLLQNTGELFF
TGTGCCAGCAGCTTACTACAAAACACCGGGGAGCTGTTTTTT
>TRBV5-6|-|TRBJ1-6|-
CASFQRNSPLHF
TGTGCCAGCTTCCAAAGGAATTCACCCCTCCACTTT
>TRBV14|-|TRBJ2-5|TRBD2
CASSLGLYQETQYF
TGTGCCAGCAGCCTGGGACTATACCAAGAGACCCAGTACTTC
>TRBV7-9|-|TRBJ2-5|-
CASSLAETWAETQYF
TGTGCCAGCAGCTTAGCGGAGACATGGGCTGAGACCCAGTACTTC
>TRBV4-3|-|TRBJ2-1|-
CASSYGGMGIDNEQFF
TGCGCCAGCAGCTATGGGGGGATGGGAATAGACAATGAGCAGTTCTTC
>TRBV10-3|-|TRBJ2-1|-
CAISEKAYNEQFF
TGTGCCATCAGTGAAAAAGCCTACAATGAGCAGTTCTTC
>TRBV5-1|-|TRBJ2-5|-
CASSLAPENSETQYF
TGCGCCAGCAGCTTGGCGCCTGAGAACTCGGAGACCCAGTACTTC
>TRBV25-1|-|TRBJ1-2|-
CASSDTNYGYTF
TGTGCCAGCAGTGACACTAACTATGGCTACACCTTC
>TRBV28|once|TRBJ2-5|TRBD2
CASSPSSGGYQETQYF
TGTGCCAGCAGTCCTAGCAGCGGGGGGTACCAAGAGACCCAGTACTTC
>TRBV5-1|-|TRBJ2-5|-
CASSLAAKETQYF
TGCGCCAGCAGCTTGGCAGCCAAGGAGACCCAGTACTTC
>TRBV27|-|TRBJ2-3|-
CASSFSGARGRTDTQYF
TGTGCCAGCAGTTTTTCGGGCGCCAGAGGTAGGACAGATACGCAGTATTTT
>TRBV14|-|TRBJ2-5|-
CASSQGRIGAETQYF
TGTGCCAGCAGCCAAGGTCGTATAGGGGCAGAGACCCAGTACTTC
>TRBV14|-|TRBJ1-2|-
CASSPSRNYGYTF
TGTGCCAGCAGCCCTTCCAGAAACTATGGCTACACCTTC
>TRBV7-2|-|TRBJ2-3|-
CASSRLADTQYF
TGTGCCAGCAGCCGACTTGCGGATACGCAGTATTTT
>TRBV7-6|-|TRBJ1-1|-
CASSFLGSEAFF
TGTGCCAGCAGCTTCCTGGGCTCTGAAGCTTTCTTT
>TRBV5-6|-|TRBJ1-5|-
CASSLGQKNQPQHF
TGTGCCAGCAGCTTGGGACAGAAGAATCAGCCCCAGCATTTT
>TRBV28|few|TRBJ1-1|-
CASDGHSNTEAFF
TGTGCCAGCGATGGACATTCGAACACTGAAGCTTTCTTT
>TRBV4-3|-|TRBJ1-6|-
CASSPGGGSPLHF
TGCGCCAGCAGCCCCGGAGGGGGTTCACCCCTCCACTTT
>TRBV25-1|-|TRBJ2-7|-
CASSERHVSYEQYF
TGTGCCAGCAGTGAAAGACACGTTTCCTACGAGCAGTACTTC
>TRBV4-1|once|TRBJ2-2|-
CASSQGGIATGELFF
TGCGCCAGCAGCCAAGGCGGAATAGCCACCGGGGAGCTGTTTTTT
>TRBV4-1|few|TRBJ1-2|-
CASSQKADGIYNYGYTF
TGCGCCAGCAGCCAAAAAGCGGACGGTATCTATAACTATGGCTACACCTTC
>TRBV18|-|TRBJ2-3|TRBD1
CASSPPVTGGNTDTQYF
TGTGCCAGCTCACCACCGGTGACAGGGGGCAACACAGATACGCAGTATTTT
>TRBV4-3|-|TRBJ2-1|TRBD1
CASSQDRQGGTYNEQFF
TGCGCCAGCAGCCAGGACCGACAGGGGGGAACCTACAATGAGCAGTTCTTC
>TRBV18|-|TRBJ2-6|TRBD2
CASSPAGSGGATGANVLTF
TGTGCCAGCTCACCCGCGGGTAGCGGGGGGGCTACCGGGGCCAACGTCCTGACTTTC
>TRBV30|-|TRBJ1-5|TRBD1
CAWSVPGGAQPQHF
TGTGCCTGGAGTGTACCAGGGGGCGCTCAGCCCCAGCATTTT
>TRBV10-1|-|TRBJ2-7|TRBD2
CASTPREAGQYF
TGCGCCAGCACCCCGCGGGAGGCGGGGCAGTACTTC
>TRBV4-1|-|TRBJ1-4|-
CASSQDTGVGEKLFF
TGCGCCAGCAGCCAAGATACGGGGGTCGGAGAAAAACTGTTTTTT
>TRBV7-9|-|TRBJ2-7|TRBD1
CASSPGQGTMHEQYF
TGTGCCAGCAGCCCGGGACAGGGGACAATGCACGAGCAGTACTTC
>TRBV13|-|TRBJ2-7|TRBD1
CASSPGTAHYEQYF
TGTGCCAGCAGCCCCGGGACAGCGCACTACGAGCAGTACTTC
>TRBV12-5|-|TRBJ1-1|-
CASALDGPGEAFF
TGTGCTAGTGCTCTCGACGGTCCGGGTGAAGCTTTCTTT
>TRBV7-2|-|TRBJ2-1|TRBD2
CASSSFGGTYNEQFF
TGTGCCAGCAGCTCGTTCGGGGGGACTTACAATGAGCAGTTCTTC
>TRBV7-2|-|TRBJ2-3|-
CASSFTQGRADTQYF
TGTGCCAGCAGCTTTACACAGGGAAGGGCAGATACGCAGTATTTT
>TRBV28|-|TRBJ1-3|TRBD1
CASSFGGGAAGNTIYF
TGTGCCAGCAGTTTTGGAGGGGGCGCGGCTGGAAACACCATATATTTT
>TRBV14|-|TRBJ2-2|TRBD2
CASSHRLAGAFRELFF
TGTGCCAGCAGCCATCGACTAGCGGGGGCTTTCCGGGAGCTGTTTTTT
>TRBV10-1|-|TRBJ2-3|-
CASGPNGGSTDTQYF
TGCGCCAGCGGACCGAATGGGGGGTCGACAGATACGCAGTATTTT
>TRBV9|once|TRBJ1-2|-
CASSVRLNPNYGYTF
TGTGCCAGCAGCGTAAGGCTCAATCCTAACTATGGCTACACCTTC
>TRBV28|-|TRBJ1-2|-
CASTLLTGYGYTF
TGTGCCAGCACCTTGCTGACGGGCTATGGCTACACCTTC
>TRBV6-5|few|TRBJ1-1|-
CASSYGDIPEAFF
TGTGCCAGCAGTTACGGGGACATCCCTGAAGCTTTCTTT